This T cell receptor beta chain was profiled in a study of T cells in Graves' hyperthyroidism and ophthalmopathy. TCR beta CDR3 regions were amplified from RNA transcripts. RT-PCR in the first round (using the HTBI primer set) targeted the TCR CDR3. TCRdb independently ran MiXCR on the multiplex PCR reads; one entry per CDR3 protein. The profile shows about 400,000 distinct CDR3 sequences, about 14% of them singletons. The sample holds many counts of this clonotype. From germline, CDR1 is SGHAT and CDR2 FQDESV (reference sequence). V shed 0 bases, J shed 3 bases, and the junction held 4 bases outside the gene matches. The CDR3 sequence is 16 residues long.

The rearrangement links TRBV11-1 to TRBJ1-4; 7 bases agree with TRBD1. This clonotype was obtained from a young man with Graves' ophthalmopathy. Sample: blood. DNA for the CDR3: TGTGCCAGCAGCTTAGCCGCGGGACAGCCTAATGAAAAACTGTTTTTT. It encodes CASSLAAGQPNEKLFF. Together with reference TRBV11-1 and TRBJ1-4, the CDR3 gives the full variable domain: EAEVAQSPRYKITEKSQAVAFWCDPISGHATLYWYRQILGQGPELLVQFQDESVVDDSQLPKDRFSAERLKGVDSTLKIQPAELGDSAMYLCASSLAAGQPNEKLFFGSGTQLSVL.